A single sample gave rise to the 20 T cell receptor beta chains below, sequenced in a study of blood T cell repertoires in COVID-19. Sequenced by immunoSEQ multiplex PCR; TCRdb stores in-frame clones only, minus some. This sample has 300,000 to 450,000 clones, with roughly 90% found just once. The specimen was peripheral blood. The source is a woman in her sixties or seventies with COVID-19, enrolled during active disease.

This sequence joins TRBV15 and TRBJ2-5; 9 bases are shared with TRBD2. From germline, CDR1 is LNHNV and CDR2 YYDKDF (reference sequence). Unmatched junction bases numbered 10, after V lost 5 bases and J lost 3 bases. CDR3 size: 16 residues. CDR3: CATSGKRGALKETQYF. CDR3 nucleotide sequence: TGTGCCACCAGCGGAAAGCGGGGGGCCCTAAAAGAGACCCAGTACTTC.

This chain joins TRBV6-1 and TRBJ1-2, with D maybe TRBD1 (5 bases). CDR1 MNHNS and CDR2 SASEGT come from the germline V gene. This CDR3 contains 14 residues. Trimming left V 3 bases short and J 6 bases short, with 14 bases between. Written as DNA, the CDR3 is TGTGCCAGCAGTGAGGCCGGGACTTCTAATGGCTACACCTTC. Translating gives CASSEAGTSNGYTF.

V gene TRBV28 combines with J gene TRBJ2-7; 7 bases map to TRBD1. This CDR3 has 14 residues. The trim removed 2 bases at V and 5 bases at J, leaving 6 bases unmatched. From germline, CDR1 is MDHEN and CDR2 SYDVKM. CDR3 DNA sequence: TGTGCCAGCAGTTTAGGTGGGACAGCTAACGAGCAGTACTTC. Translation gives CASSLGGTANEQYF.

This clone appeared a few times. The chain's CDR3 is CASSPLAGGNTGELFF. In nucleotides, the CDR3 is TGCGCCAGCAGCCCTCTAGCGGGGGGGAACACCGGGGAGCTGTTTTTT. This rearrangement joins TRBV4-1 to TRBJ2-2, with 11 bases matching TRBD2. The J segment lost 1 base and the V segment lost 4 bases, leaving 2 bases of the junction unmatched. There are 16 residues in the CDR3. Germline V gene sequence: CDR1 MGHRA, CDR2 YSYEKL.

This chain connects TRBV18 to TRBJ1-5; no definite D call. The CDR3 is 15 amino acids. Germline CDR1 and CDR2: KGHSH and LQKENI. V was clipped by 3 bases and J by 1 base, with 10 bases between them. The CDR3 region is CASSPDAGSNQPQHF. The CDR3 DNA is TGTGCCAGCTCACCCGACGCGGGGAGCAATCAGCCCCAGCATTTT.

The chain carries TRBV10-1 and TRBJ2-5, with D tentatively TRBD1 (6 bases). CDR1 WNHNN and CDR2 SYGVQD come from the germline V gene (reference sequence). The CDR3 is 13 residues long. The V gene lost 6 bases and the J gene lost 3 bases, with 11 bases spanning the gap. The CDR3 region has the DNA TGCGCCAGCAGCCGGGACAAGAAAGAGACCCAGTACTTC. Its translation is CASSRDKKETQYF.

The chain joins TRBV3-1 (or the pseudogene TRBV3-2) to TRBJ2-7; 9 positions agree with TRBD1. The CDR3 covers 16 residues. CDR1 is LGHDT and CDR2 is YNNKEL in the germline V gene (reference sequence). V lost 1 base and J lost 4; bases outside the gene matches: 8. CDR3 region: CASSQVVGTGSYEQYF. The CDR3, as DNA: TGTGCCAGCAGCCAAGTTGTGGGGACAGGGAGTTACGAGCAGTACTTC.

V usage is TRBV6-5 and J usage is TRBJ1-1; TRBD1 is a possible D gene (6 bases). Germline CDR1 reads MNHEY; CDR2 reads SVGAGI. This CDR3 comprises 14 residues. V was clipped by 6 bases and J by 5 bases, with 16 bases between them. CDR3 sequence (DNA): TGTGCCAGCAGGTATGCGGGGGCGCGAACTGAAGCTTTCTTT. It encodes CASRYAGARTEAFF.

As DNA, the CDR3 is TGTGCCAGCAGCCTACTCGGGGGAATGAACACTGAAGCTTTCTTT. Its translation is CASSLLGGMNTEAFF. V usage is TRBV11-2 and J usage is TRBJ1-1, with a tentative D call TRBD1 (5 bases). Germline assignment: CDR1 SGHAT and CDR2 FQNNGV. Trimming shortened V by 5 bases and J by 0 bases, and 13 bases separated the two germline ends. This CDR3 region has 15 residues.

This chain joins TRBV7-8 and TRBJ1-1; D unclear. Trimming took off 2 bases at V and 1 base at J, with 8 bases between the two ends. CDR3 length equals 14 residues. CDR1 SGHVS and CDR2 FQNEAQ come from the germline V gene. The CDR3 DNA reads as TGTGCCAGCAGCTTATTGGCAGGGAACACTGAAGCTTTCTTT. Translated, it gives CASSLLAGNTEAFF.

The chain joins TRBV5-4 to TRBJ2-7; 7 nucleotides line up with TRBD2. Germline V gives CDR1 SGHNT, CDR2 YYREEE (reference sequence). This CDR3 spans 16 amino acids. V was pared by 3 bases and J by 3 bases, with 12 bases of the junction left unmatched. The CDR3 sequence is CASSSKSGNFRYEQYF. The DNA for the CDR3 is TGTGCCAGCAGCTCCAAAAGCGGGAATTTCCGCTACGAGCAGTACTTC.

The chain has TRBV5-1 and TRBJ1-2; 10 bases match TRBD1. The CDR3 covers 15 residues. Germline V gene lookup returns CDR1 SGHRS and CDR2 YFSETQ. V trimming: 0 bases; J trimming: 4 bases; junction bases outside the gene matches: 3. CDR3 sequence: CASSLGGTGVYGYTF. The DNA for the CDR3 is TGCGCCAGCAGCTTGGGTGGGACAGGGGTCTATGGCTACACCTTC.

The rearrangement uses TRBV18 and TRBJ1-5; the D gene is possibly TRBD1 (6 bases). CDR1 and CDR2 (germline): KGHSH, LQKENI. Trimming cost V 2 bases and J 2 bases, with 19 bases left between them. This CDR3 has 18 amino acids. CDR3 protein: CASSPLAGVKQGNQPQHF. For the CDR3, the DNA is TGTGCCAGCTCACCATTGGCAGGGGTTAAGCAGGGCAATCAGCCCCAGCATTTT.

The chain couples TRBV9 to TRBJ2-3; 10 positions agree with TRBD2. V trimming: 8 bases; J trimming: 6 bases; junction bases outside the gene matches: 9. Germline CDR1 reads SGDLS; CDR2 reads YYNGEE. The CDR3 sequence is 14 residues long. The CDR3 spells CASSQRGGTDTQYF. CDR3 nucleotides: TGTGCCAGTTCTCAGCGGGGGGGAACGGATACGCAGTATTTT. The whole variable domain, remainder taken from reference TRBV9 and TRBJ2-3, is DSGVTQTPKHLITATGQRVTLRCSPRSGDLSVYWYQQSLDQGLQFLIQYYNGEERAKGNILERFSAQQFPDLHSELNLSSLELGDSALYFCASSQRGGTDTQYFGPGTRLTVL.

The CDR3 DNA follows: TGTGCCAGCAGCCCGGGACACAGCCGCTACACCTTC. It translates to CASSPGHSRYTF. The chain joins TRBV6-5 to TRBJ1-2; tentative D call: TRBD1 (6 bases). The CDR3 has 12 residues. Trimming left V 6 bases short and J 9 bases short, with 14 bases between. Germline assignment: CDR1 MNHEY and CDR2 SVGAGI.

Written as DNA, the CDR3 is TGTGCCAGCAGCCAACCCTTAGAGGAGGGGGGGATAGATACGCAGTATTTT. It translates to CASSQPLEEGGIDTQYF. The chain couples TRBV4-2 to TRBJ2-3; possible D gene TRBD2, 7 bases. The CDR3 is 17 amino acids. Germline-derived CDR1 and CDR2 are LGHNA and YNFKEQ. V was shortened by 2 bases and J by 5 bases, with 20 bases between the two germline ends.

The chain is built from TRBV9 and TRBJ2-7; 9 bases agree with TRBD2. From germline, CDR1 is SGDLS and CDR2 YYNGEE. Germline trimming cut 4 bases from V and 2 bases from J; bases unmatched to any gene: 7. The CDR3 runs 15 residues. CDR3 sequence reads: CASSLGLAGTYEQYF. CDR3 DNA: TGTGCCAGCAGCCTTGGCCTAGCGGGGACCTACGAGCAGTACTTC.

This clone was seen just once. This chain links TRBV5-8 with TRBJ2-1; 10 bases line up with TRBD1. Germline assignment: CDR1 SGHTS and CDR2 YDEGEE. The CDR3 has 15 residues. V gave up 4 bases and J gave up 1 base; unmatched junction bases: 2. CDR3 DNA: TGTGCCAGCAGCCCGGGACAGGGGTCCTACAATGAGCAGTTCTTC. Protein product: CASSPGQGSYNEQFF.

The CDR3 coding sequence is TGTGCCAGCAGCCTACCACAAGGGGGAAATTCACCCCTCCACTTT. The encoded protein is CASSLPQGGNSPLHF. The chain employs TRBV7-2 and TRBJ1-6, with a tentative D call TRBD1 (6 bases). Per the germline V gene, CDR1 is SGHTA and CDR2 is FQGNSA. Between the trimmed V and J ends, which lost 5 bases and 7 bases, there was a span of 15 bases. The length of the CDR3 is 15 residues.

The J gene is TRBJ1-6, the V gene TRBV11-2, with D maybe TRBD1 (5 bases). V lost 1 base and J lost 7, with 8 bases in between. Germline V CDR1 and CDR2: SGHAT, FQNNGV. The CDR3 length is 14 residues. The DNA of the CDR3 is TGTGCCAGCAGCTTAGGTGACAGCAATTCACCCCTCCACTTT. This sequence encodes CASSLGDSNSPLHF.